This T cell receptor beta chain appears in the sequencing data of a study of post-analysis software for immune sequencing data. Overall study findings and caveats: A few TRBV segments appeared more often in patients than in controls, and TRBV5-6, TRBV5-1 and TRBV20-1 were among these. Those samples that were prepared in the same batch co-clustered strongly by F measure.

Germline CDR1 reads MNHEY; CDR2 reads SVGEGT. V was trimmed by 5 bases and J by 0 bases, leaving 10 bases between them. This CDR3 region has 14 residues. TCR beta libraries were prepared from cDNA with unique molecular identifiers. One entry per CDR3 protein results from TCRdb running MiXCR on the PCR reads. Here the sample spans roughly 800,000 distinct CDR3 sequences, around 42% being singletons. As regards this clonotype: Its antigen is as yet unknown.

Sequencing was performed on blood. This receptor was taken from a girl aged 5-17 years with multiple sclerosis. The chain joins TRBV6-2 or TRBV6-3 to TRBJ1-2; no clear D. As DNA, the CDR3 is TGTGCCAGCAGTCGGCAGGAGGCTAACTATGGCTACACCTTC. Translation: CASSRQEANYGYTF.